A selection of T cell receptor beta chains follows, all from one sample in a study of cytomegalovirus exposure and HLA in healthy donors. Only in-frame clones appear in the TCRdb table, and some are missing; sequencing was by immunoSEQ multiplex PCR. The table shows tens of thousands of clones, with almost 70% occurring only once. Sample: PBMCs. The receptors here all came from a man aged 40-49 years in good health and CMV-seronegative. Each CDR3 is given with its conserved first and last residue. The D gene is left open where the match is weak. Clone size is shown for a subset of rows, as once, few, many or a class of expanded clone.

v_gene	j_gene	d_gene	abundance	CDR3aa	CDR3nt
TRBV6-1	TRBJ2-7	NA	few	CAAGRTYEQYF	TGTGCCGCTGGCAGAACCTACGAGCAGTACTTC
TRBV5-1	TRBJ2-3	NA	NA	CATRREASTDTQYF	TGCGCCACCCGACGCGAGGCTAGCACAGATACGCAGTATTTT
TRBV11-2	TRBJ1-1	NA	NA	CASSLQGNTEAFF	TGTGCCAGCAGCTTACAGGGTAACACTGAAGCTTTCTTT
TRBV30	TRBJ1-4	TRBD1	NA	CAWSSGTGDEKLFF	TGTGCCTGGAGTTCCGGGACAGGGGATGAAAAACTGTTTTTT
TRBV6-1	TRBJ1-1	NA	NA	CASSARGGDTEAFF	TGTGCCAGCAGTGCGAGGGGGGGGGACACTGAAGCTTTCTTT
TRBV7-6	TRBJ1-5	NA	NA	CASSLYRGAQPQHF	TGTGCCAGCAGCTTATACCGGGGGGCTCAGCCCCAGCATTTT
TRBV5-6	TRBJ1-1	NA	NA	CASSLVASEAFF	TGTGCCAGCAGCTTGGTGGCCAGTGAAGCTTTCTTT
TRBV6-1	TRBJ1-1	NA	few	CASSEASPGVTGAFF	TGTGCCAGCAGTGAAGCGTCCCCAGGGGTCACTGGAGCTTTCTTT
TRBV11-2	TRBJ1-2	NA	NA	CASSPRYGQHYGYTF	TGTGCCAGCAGCCCCAGATACGGACAGCATTATGGCTACACCTTC
TRBV28	TRBJ1-4	NA	NA	CASNLLGEKLFF	TGTGCCAGCAACCTCCTCGGGGAAAAACTGTTTTTT
TRBV15	TRBJ1-4	NA	NA	CATSREGVPYEKLFF	TGTGCCACCAGCAGAGAAGGGGTCCCCTATGAAAAACTGTTTTTT
TRBV6-4	TRBJ2-3	NA	few	CASSSTVTDTQYF	TGTGCCAGCAGTTCAACAGTCACAGATACGCAGTATTTT
TRBV27	TRBJ1-5	NA	NA	CASSLGTSNQPQHF	TGTGCCAGCAGTTTAGGGACATCCAATCAGCCCCAGCATTTT
TRBV7-6	TRBJ2-7	NA	NA	CASSSTDSSYEQYF	TGTGCCAGCAGCTCGACGGACAGCTCCTACGAGCAGTACTTC
TRBV7-3	TRBJ2-3	TRBD1	once	CASSLSGGRDTQYF	TGTGCCAGCAGCTTATCAGGGGGAAGAGATACGCAGTATTTT
TRBV19	TRBJ1-6	TRBD1	NA	CASRQGAYSPLHF	TGTGCCAGTAGACAGGGGGCGTATTCACCCCTCCACTTT
TRBV9	TRBJ1-5	NA	NA	CASSPGVGNQPQHF	TGTGCCAGCAGCCCAGGGGTTGGCAATCAGCCCCAGCATTTT
TRBV5-4	TRBJ1-1	TRBD1	NA	CASSSRDSLRTEAFF	TGTGCCAGCAGCTCTCGGGACAGCTTGCGGACTGAAGCTTTCTTT
TRBV18	TRBJ1-1	NA	NA	CASSSQGTEAFF	TGTGCCAGCTCAAGCCAGGGAACTGAAGCTTTCTTT
TRBV13	TRBJ1-2	TRBD1	NA	CASRLAGTGNGYTF	TGTGCCAGCAGATTAGCCGGGACAGGGAACGGCTACACCTTC
TRBV6-6	TRBJ1-6	NA	NA	CASSFLGGNSPLHF	TGTGCCAGCAGTTTCCTCGGGGGGAATTCACCCCTCCACTTT
TRBV6-5	TRBJ2-5	TRBD1	NA	CASSYSRDRGGIEQYF	TGTGCCAGCAGTTACTCGCGAGACAGGGGGGGTATTGAGCAGTACTTC
TRBV7-6	TRBJ2-1	TRBD2	NA	CASSLSGLGNEQFF	TGTGCCAGCAGCCTTAGCGGGCTGGGGAATGAGCAGTTCTTC
TRBV2	TRBJ1-4	NA	NA	CASSGGGRSNEKLFF	TGTGCCAGCAGTGGGGGGGGACGGTCTAATGAAAAACTGTTTTTT
TRBV6-5	TRBJ1-2	NA	few	CASSPSHGTPYGYTF	TGTGCCAGCAGTCCTTCACACGGGACACCGTATGGCTACACCTTC
TRBV5-1	TRBJ1-1	NA	medium-sized	CASSFWGLLTEAFF	TGCGCCAGCAGCTTCTGGGGGCTCTTGACTGAAGCTTTCTTT
TRBV7-2	TRBJ1-1	NA	NA	CASSQGAVIMNTEAFF	TGTGCCAGCAGCCAAGGGGCAGTCATAATGAACACTGAAGCTTTCTTT
TRBV19	TRBJ1-2	NA	NA	CASSSRGEFYGYTF	TGTGCCAGTAGTAGCCGGGGGGAATTCTATGGCTACACCTTC
TRBV4-1	TRBJ1-2	NA	once	CASSQEISADGYTF	TGCGCCAGCAGCCAAGAGATAAGTGCGGATGGCTACACCTTC
TRBV4-1	TRBJ2-6	NA	NA	CASSQDSSGANVLTF	TGCGCCAGCAGCCAAGACAGCTCTGGGGCCAACGTCCTGACTTTC
TRBV7-9	TRBJ2-7	TRBD1	NA	CASSGVKRDRSYEQYF	TGTGCCAGCAGCGGGGTGAAGAGGGACAGGTCCTACGAGCAGTACTTC
TRBV5-4	TRBJ1-4	NA	NA	CASSPGGRGVGEKLFF	TGTGCCAGCAGCCCGGGAGGGCGGGGAGTCGGGGAAAAACTGTTTTTT
TRBV7-9	TRBJ2-5	TRBD2	NA	CASSPSGGQETQYF	TGTGCCAGCAGCCCTAGCGGGGGGCAAGAGACCCAGTACTTC
TRBV10-3	TRBJ1-4	NA	NA	CAISRQGGTNEKLFF	TGTGCCATCAGCAGGCAGGGAGGGACTAATGAAAAACTGTTTTTT
TRBV18	TRBJ1-1	NA	NA	CASSLWTDTEAFF	TGTGCCAGCTCACTGTGGACAGACACTGAAGCTTTCTTT
TRBV4-1	TRBJ1-1	TRBD1	NA	CASRARTGKTEAFF	TGCGCCAGCAGGGCGAGGACAGGGAAGACTGAAGCTTTCTTT
TRBV6-1	TRBJ1-1	TRBD1	NA	CASSEWDRGRTEAFF	TGTGCCAGCAGTGAATGGGACAGGGGGCGGACTGAAGCTTTCTTT
TRBV30	TRBJ1-6	NA	NA	CAWSEKQFDSPLHF	TGTGCCTGGAGTGAAAAACAGTTTGATTCACCCCTCCACTTT
TRBV5-1	TRBJ1-1	TRBD1	NA	CASSTRQGGFNTEAFF	TGCGCCAGCAGCACTCGACAGGGGGGATTCAACACTGAAGCTTTCTTT
TRBV10-3	TRBJ2-2	NA	few	CAIRAVTGELFF	TGTGCCATCAGGGCGGTCACCGGGGAGCTGTTTTTT
TRBV5-4	TRBJ2-3	NA	NA	CASSLYTVGNTDTQYF	TGTGCCAGCAGCTTGTATACGGTTGGTAACACAGATACGCAGTATTTT
TRBV5-6	TRBJ1-5	TRBD1	NA	CASSLTGGTTNQPQHF	TGTGCCAGCAGCTTGACAGGGGGAACAACCAATCAGCCCCAGCATTTT
TRBV5-4	TRBJ2-1	TRBD2	few	CASGSSGGVNEQFF	TGTGCCAGCGGATCTAGCGGGGGAGTGAATGAGCAGTTCTTC
TRBV7-2	TRBJ1-1	NA	NA	CASSLGATVAFF	TGTGCCAGCAGCTTAGGTGCTACCGTGGCTTTCTTT
TRBV7-9	TRBJ1-4	NA	NA	CASSLAGAGEKLFF	TGTGCCAGCAGCTTAGCAGGGGCTGGGGAAAAACTGTTTTTT
TRBV6-5	TRBJ1-2	NA	NA	CASSYGQGPHYGYTF	TGTGCCAGCAGTTATGGGCAGGGGCCCCACTATGGCTACACCTTC
TRBV6-1	TRBJ2-6	NA	NA	CASTYSGANVLTF	TGTGCCAGCACGTACTCTGGGGCCAACGTCCTGACTTTC
TRBV27	TRBJ2-5	TRBD2	NA	CASKRWLAGGRFGGQETQYF	TGTGCCAGCAAGAGGTGGCTAGCGGGGGGCCGTTTTGGCGGACAAGAGACCCAGTACTTC
TRBV18	TRBJ2-3	TRBD2	NA	CASSPQASGGASVADTQYF	TGTGCCAGCTCACCCCAGGCTAGCGGGGGGGCCAGTGTGGCAGATACGCAGTATTTT
TRBV7-9	TRBJ2-7	NA	few	CASSLGGLTSEQYF	TGTGCCAGCAGCTTAGGGGGACTGACTTCGGAGCAGTACTTC
TRBV11-2	TRBJ2-3	TRBD1	NA	CASTRTGGTDTQYF	TGTGCCAGCACGAGGACAGGGGGAACAGATACGCAGTATTTT
TRBV5-1	TRBJ2-3	NA	NA	CASSLGGSTDTQYF	TGCGCCAGCAGCTTGGGTGGCAGCACAGATACGCAGTATTTT
TRBV18	TRBJ2-6	NA	NA	CASSPPSDQGNSGANVLTF	TGTGCCAGCTCACCACCGTCGGACCAGGGGAACTCTGGGGCCAACGTCCTGACTTTC
TRBV7-2	TRBJ2-2	TRBD2	NA	CASGTSGGAGELFF	TGTGCCAGCGGAACTAGCGGGGGGGCCGGGGAGCTGTTTTTT
TRBV6-5	TRBJ1-1	NA	NA	CASSYSRGTEAFF	TGTGCCAGCAGTTACTCCCGGGGCACTGAAGCTTTCTTT